This T cell receptor beta chain was profiled in a study of sequential checkpoint blockade in melanoma. By share, this clone counts as medium-sized (0.01 to 0.1%). This CDR3 has 15 residues. Deletions cut 2 bases from V and 8 bases from J, with 15 bases between. Looked up from germline, CDR1 is MNHGY and CDR2 is SAAAGT. The assay was immunoSEQ multiplex PCR, and TCRdb's table has in-frame clones only and misses some. Counted here are under 6,500 clones, 20% to 30% occurring once; the ten biggest clones make up 20% to 25%. Indicated treatment: randomized to nivolumab then ipilimumab (arm A) or the reverse (arm B). No patient had prior DNA-damaging chemotherapy.

The specimen was tumor tissue (inferred from file names), collected from a patient given nivolumab and ipilimumab in sequence. V gene TRBV6-8 combines with J gene TRBJ1-4, with a tentative D call TRBD1 (6 bases). This receptor was taken from a human donor with melanoma. Here the CDR3 reads CASSYDKQGGEKLFF. DNA for the CDR3: TGTGCCAGCAGTTACGACAAACAGGGTGGGGAAAAACTGTTTTTT.